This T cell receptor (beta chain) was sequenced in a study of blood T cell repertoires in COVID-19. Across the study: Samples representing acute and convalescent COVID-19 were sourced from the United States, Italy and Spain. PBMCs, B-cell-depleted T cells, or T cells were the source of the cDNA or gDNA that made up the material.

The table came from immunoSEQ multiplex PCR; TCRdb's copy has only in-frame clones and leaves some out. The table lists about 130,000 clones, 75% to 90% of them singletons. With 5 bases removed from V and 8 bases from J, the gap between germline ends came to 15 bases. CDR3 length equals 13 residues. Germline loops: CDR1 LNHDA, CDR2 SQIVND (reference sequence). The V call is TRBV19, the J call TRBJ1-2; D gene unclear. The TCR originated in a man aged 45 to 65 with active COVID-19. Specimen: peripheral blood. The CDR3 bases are TGTGCCAGTAGTCCTCGCGGCGTATCGGGCTACACCTTC. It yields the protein CASSPRGVSGYTF. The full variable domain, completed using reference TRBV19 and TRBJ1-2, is DGGITQSPKYLFRKEGQNVTLSCEQNLNHDAMYWYRQDPGQGLRLIYYSQIVNDFQKGDIAEGYSVSREKKESFPLTVTSAQKNPTAFYLCASSPRGVSGYTFGSGTRLTVV.